The present T cell receptor beta chain was sequenced within a study of prognosis after radiotherapy for stage I lung cancer. In the study overall: Stereotactic body radiotherapy was never combined with concurrent therapy in any patient. Study-level findings and limits: In patients who developed distant metastases, Shannon entropy measured after stereotactic body radiation therapy was lower, and baseline Shannon entropy was not associated with metastases.

This clonotype was detected ten times or more. The antigen is not known. Amplification of TCR beta CDR3 from genomic DNA used two-round multiplex PCR. Amplification in first-round PCR relied on primers specific to each TRBV and TRBJ gene. MiXCR, run by TCRdb on the multiplex PCR reads, gives a single entry per CDR3 protein. The data show under 75,000 distinct CDR3 sequences, roughly 29% seen once. This CDR3 has 17 residues. Trimming pared 2 bases from V and 6 bases from J, leaving 17 bases between. Per the germline V gene, CDR1 is MNHEY and CDR2 is SVGAGI. The material was PBMCs, obtained before or after stereotactic body radiation therapy (not recorded which). The chain recombines TRBV6-5 with TRBJ1-6, with unresolved D. The source of this sequence is a donor of 50 years or more with non-small cell lung cancer. The chain's CDR3 is CASSYTLSGERNSPLHF. CDR3 DNA sequence: TGTGCCAGCAGTTACACCTTGTCCGGGGAACGTAATTCACCCCTCCACTTT.